The 26 T cell receptor beta chains below were found in one sample sequenced in a study of blood T cell repertoires in COVID-19. Profiling relied on immunoSEQ multiplex PCR, and the TCRdb table lists in-frame clones only, not all of them. The repertoire holds 250,000 to 350,000 clones, with 85% to 90% as singletons. The source material was PBMCs or T cells enriched from blood (not recorded which). These receptors all come from a woman between 18 and 30 years old with acute COVID-19.

This clone occurred once. The gene calls are TRBV2 and TRBJ1-2; D is possibly TRBD1 (6 bases). Trimming shortened V by 6 bases and J by 10 bases, and 15 bases separated the two germline ends. The CDR3 covers 12 residues. The germline gives CDR1 SNHLY, CDR2 FYNNEI. CDR3: CASRRTAEIYTF. CDR3 nucleotides: TGTGCCAGCAGGAGGACAGCCGAAATCTACACCTTC.

The genes are TRBV10-3 and TRBJ2-1; D perhaps matches TRBD1 (6 bases). Germline V gene lookup returns CDR1 ENHRY and CDR2 SYGVKD. The CDR3 covers 13 residues. V was pared by 6 bases and J by 10 bases, with 16 bases between. The CDR3 loop reads CAIRVTGTPEQFF. The CDR3 DNA follows: TGTGCCATCAGAGTCACCGGGACACCCGAGCAGTTCTTC.

This clone has more than one count but fewer than ten. This chain joins TRBV7-9 and TRBJ1-1, with D hard to call. V was trimmed by 2 bases and J by 0 bases, leaving 4 bases between them. The CDR3 totals 13 residues. Germline assignment: CDR1 SEHNR and CDR2 FQNEAQ (reference sequence). CDR3 sequence reads: CASSLLMNTEAFF. The DNA of the CDR3 is TGTGCCAGCAGCTTATTAATGAACACTGAAGCTTTCTTT.

The CDR3 reads CASRGTGHYGYTF. The CDR3 DNA sequence: TGTGCCAGCAGGGGGACAGGGCACTATGGCTACACCTTC. V is TRBV6-5 and J is TRBJ1-2, with 9 bases that match TRBD1. The V gene's germline CDR1 is MNHEY and CDR2 SVGAGI. This CDR3 is built from 13 residues. V lost 6 bases to trimming and J lost 3 bases; unmatched junction nucleotides: 2.

This clone was observed once. V gene TRBV28 combines with J gene TRBJ2-2; D might be TRBD1 (5 bases). The CDR3 extends over 19 amino acids. Between the trimmed V and J ends, which lost 5 bases and 0 bases, there was a span of 22 bases. Germline assignment: CDR1 MDHEN and CDR2 SYDVKM. The chain's CDR3 is CASSRNAQGKTTNTGELFF. The CDR3 DNA sequence: TGTGCCAGCAGTCGCAACGCCCAGGGAAAAACGACGAACACCGGGGAGCTGTTTTTT.

This clone was recorded once. This chain uses TRBV28 with TRBJ2-1; D possibly corresponds to TRBD2 (5 bases). The CDR3 covers 17 residues. Trimming left V 4 bases short and J 8 bases short, with 24 bases between. CDR1 is MDHEN and CDR2 is SYDVKM in the germline V gene. CDR3 sequence: CASSSLSPAAGEDEQFF. CDR3 bases: TGTGCCAGCAGTTCCCTATCCCCAGCCGCGGGCGAAGATGAGCAGTTCTTC.

CDR3 residues: CATSSTKQPHQPQHF. DNA for the CDR3: TGTGCCACCAGCTCGACAAAACAGCCACATCAGCCCCAGCATTTT. This chain connects TRBV24-1 to TRBJ1-5; D remains ambiguous. The germline V gene has CDR1 KGHDR and CDR2 SFDVKD. This CDR3 region has 15 residues. V was trimmed by 7 bases and J by 5 bases, leaving 17 bases between them.

The chain couples TRBV3-1 (or the pseudogene TRBV3-2) to TRBJ2-7; D ambiguous. Per germline, CDR1 LGHDT and CDR2 YNNKEL (reference sequence). V was clipped by 4 bases and J by 5 bases, with 12 bases between them. CDR3 length: 13 residues. As DNA, the CDR3 is TGTGCCAGCAGCCTGGAGATGGGTAACGAGCAGTACTTC. This gives the protein CASSLEMGNEQYF.

The chain employs TRBV28 and TRBJ1-3; D remains unclear. Trimming took off 5 bases at V and 1 base at J, with 15 bases between the two ends. Germline V gene sequence: CDR1 MDHEN, CDR2 SYDVKM. The CDR3 spans 16 residues. The CDR3 protein is CASSADISSSGNTIYF. CDR3 nucleotides: TGTGCCAGCAGTGCAGACATCTCATCTTCTGGAAACACCATATATTTT.

This chain uses TRBV6-2 or TRBV6-3 with TRBJ2-5, with 9 bases aligning to TRBD1. Germline CDR1 reads MNHEY; CDR2 reads SVGEGT. The length of the CDR3 is 14 residues. The junction had 5 bases not matched to a gene; V was cut back by 4 bases and J by 5 bases. CDR3 protein: CASSSQGARETQYF. The CDR3 DNA reads TGTGCCAGCAGTTCACAGGGGGCAAGGGAGACCCAGTACTTC.

This clone was detected once. The V and J genes are TRBV5-1 and TRBJ2-1, with 11 nucleotides matching TRBD2. The CDR3 totals 15 residues. The germline CDR1 and CDR2 sequences are SGHRS and YFSETQ. The junction had 7 bases not matched to a gene; V was cut back by 4 bases and J by 7 bases. The CDR3 sequence is CASSLSSGRRNEQFF. Written as DNA, the CDR3 is TGCGCCAGCAGCCTCTCTAGCGGGAGGAGGAATGAGCAGTTCTTC.

The V call is TRBV19, the J call TRBJ1-2; 8 nucleotides match TRBD1. CDR1 is LNHDA and CDR2 is SQIVND in the germline V gene (reference sequence). This CDR3 spans 18 amino acids. The trim removed 0 bases at V and 4 bases at J, leaving 13 bases unmatched. The chain's CDR3 is CASSIDGLGTGRLYGYTF. For the CDR3, the DNA is TGTGCCAGTAGTATAGATGGCCTCGGGACAGGCCGCCTCTATGGCTACACCTTC.

The chain uses TRBV9 and TRBJ1-2; D not certain. V lost 3 bases, J lost 4 bases, and 7 bases lay in between. The germline V gene encodes CDR1 SGDLS and CDR2 YYNGEE. The CDR3 spans 12 residues. Written as DNA, the CDR3 is TGTGCCAGCAGCGGCGGATTCTATGGCTACACCTTC. Translated, it gives CASSGGFYGYTF.

The DNA for the CDR3 is TGTGCCAGTAGTATGCGAGCGGGAGCGATTAATGAGCAGTTCTTC. It translates to CASSMRAGAINEQFF. The chain couples TRBV19 to TRBJ2-1; TRBD2 agrees at 8 bases. The CDR3 is 15 residues long. Unmatched junction bases numbered 8, after V lost 3 bases and J lost 7 bases. Germline CDR1 LNHDA, CDR2 SQIVND (reference sequence).

This clone was seen a few times. The rearrangement uses TRBV5-1 and TRBJ1-1, with D possibly TRBD1 on 6 matching bases. Trimming stripped 0 bases from V and 4 bases from J, with 10 bases between. Germline CDR1 is SGHRS and CDR2 is YFSETQ. This CDR3 has 14 residues. CDR3 sequence reads: CASSLEQGTTEAFF. The CDR3 DNA follows: TGCGCCAGCAGCTTGGAACAGGGAACCACTGAAGCTTTCTTT. The full variable domain, with the rest looked up from reference TRBV5-1 and TRBJ1-1, is KAGVTQTPRYLIKTRGQQVTLSCSPISGHRSVSWYQQTPGQGLQFLFEYFSETQRNKGNFPGRFSGRQFSNSRSEMNVSTLELGDSALYLCASSLEQGTTEAFFGQGTRLTVV.

This sequence joins TRBV9 and TRBJ2-3; possible D gene TRBD1, 6 bases. CDR3 length: 16 amino acids. Trimming removed 4 bases at V and 0 bases at J, with 15 bases between. The germline V gene has CDR1 SGDLS and CDR2 YYNGEE. In nucleotides, the CDR3 is TGTGCCAGCAGCTCGGGACAACCGTTTAGCACAGATACGCAGTATTTT. Translated: CASSSGQPFSTDTQYF.

The V call is TRBV7-6, the J call TRBJ2-7; TRBD1 is a possible D gene (6 bases). The CDR3 extends over 14 amino acids. Trimming removed 1 base from V and 3 bases from J, with 10 bases in between. CDR1 SGHVS and CDR2 FNYEAQ come from the germline V gene. In nucleotides, the CDR3 is TGTGCCAGCAGCTTAGATGGGACAAACTACGAGCAGTACTTC. It is translated as CASSLDGTNYEQYF. The whole variable domain, filled in from reference TRBV7-6 and TRBJ2-7, reads GAGVSQSPRYKVTKRGQDVALRCDPISGHVSLYWYRQALGQGPEFLTYFNYEAQQDKSGLPNDRFSAERPEGSISTLTIQRTEQRDSAMYRCASSLDGTNYEQYFGPGTRLTVT.

To note about this clone: Compared with germline, one end of the junction differs, possibly owing to a read error. The chain recombines TRBV28 with TRBJ1-2; 7 positions match TRBD1. CDR3 size: 15 residues. Germline V gene lookup returns CDR1 MDHEN and CDR2 SYDVKM. This CDR3 reads CATSMLDRVSGGYTF. The DNA for the CDR3 is TGTGCCACCAGTATGTTAGACAGGGTTTCGGGGGGCTACACCTTC.

The CDR3 spells CATRGQGSEAFF. Here the CDR3 DNA reads TGTGCCACCAGGGGACAGGGGTCTGAAGCTTTCTTT. This chain uses TRBV24-1 with TRBJ1-1; 10 bases align to TRBD1. The CDR3 sequence is 12 residues long. Germline V CDR1 and CDR2: KGHDR, SFDVKD. Unmatched junction bases numbered 1, after V lost 7 bases and J lost 6 bases.

V and J are TRBV10-3 and TRBJ1-1; no clear D gene. This CDR3 has 13 residues. Germline assignment: CDR1 ENHRY and CDR2 SYGVKD. V was shortened by 4 bases and J by 3 bases, with 9 bases between the two germline ends. The CDR3 bases are TGTGCCATCAGTGCCAGGAGGGACACTGAAGCTTTCTTT. Its protein is CAISARRDTEAFF.

V and J are TRBV18 and TRBJ1-1; D is unclear. In germline, CDR1 is KGHSH, CDR2 LQKENI. This CDR3 region has 14 residues. The V end was cut by 3 bases, the J end by 5 bases, with 13 bases between. CDR3 sequence: CASSPSGVRTEAFF. The CDR3 DNA is TGTGCCAGCTCACCGAGCGGGGTAAGGACTGAAGCTTTCTTT.

The chain couples TRBV6-5 to TRBJ1-1, with unresolved D. The CDR3 totals 13 residues. Trimming removed 5 bases from V and 4 bases from J, with 11 bases in between. CDR1 is MNHEY and CDR2 is SVGAGI in the germline V gene. The CDR3 sequence is CASSRTAGTEAFF. The CDR3 DNA is TGTGCCAGCAGTCGGACGGCGGGCACTGAAGCTTTCTTT.

The CDR3 loop reads CASSSPAEGWTEAFF. CDR3 nucleotide sequence: TGTGCCAGCAGCTCCCCGGCAGAGGGATGGACTGAAGCTTTCTTT. The rearrangement links TRBV28 to TRBJ1-1, with unresolved D. CDR3 length: 15 residues. Trimming cost V 6 bases and J 5 bases, with 19 bases left between them. CDR1 and CDR2 (germline): MDHEN, SYDVKM.

V usage is TRBV11-3 and J usage is TRBJ2-1, with 9 bases aligning to TRBD2. CDR1 SGHNT and CDR2 YENEEA come from the germline V gene. The ends lost 3 bases at V and 6 bases at J; junction bases unmatched: 6. This CDR3 is 15 amino acids long. The CDR3: CASSLGGRAVNEQFF. The CDR3 DNA sequence: TGTGCCAGCAGCTTGGGCGGGAGGGCCGTCAATGAGCAGTTCTTC.

The chain joins TRBV7-8 to TRBJ1-1; the match to TRBD1 covers 11 bases. Per the germline V gene, CDR1 is SGHVS and CDR2 is FQNEAQ. The CDR3 totals 15 residues. The junction had 9 bases not matched to a gene; V was cut back by 5 bases and J by 7 bases. DNA for the CDR3: TGTGCCAGCAGCATACCGGGACAGGGGGTATTTGAAGCTTTCTTT. It codes for CASSIPGQGVFEAFF.

J is TRBJ1-1 and V is TRBV19; D possibly corresponds to TRBD1 (5 bases). The germline CDR1 and CDR2 sequences are LNHDA and SQIVND (reference sequence). Between the trimmed V and J ends, which lost 6 bases and 4 bases, there was a span of 18 bases. CDR3 length equals 15 residues. The chain's CDR3 is CASRRTDGGSTEAFF. In DNA form, the CDR3 reads TGTGCCAGTAGACGAACGGACGGGGGGAGCACTGAAGCTTTCTTT.